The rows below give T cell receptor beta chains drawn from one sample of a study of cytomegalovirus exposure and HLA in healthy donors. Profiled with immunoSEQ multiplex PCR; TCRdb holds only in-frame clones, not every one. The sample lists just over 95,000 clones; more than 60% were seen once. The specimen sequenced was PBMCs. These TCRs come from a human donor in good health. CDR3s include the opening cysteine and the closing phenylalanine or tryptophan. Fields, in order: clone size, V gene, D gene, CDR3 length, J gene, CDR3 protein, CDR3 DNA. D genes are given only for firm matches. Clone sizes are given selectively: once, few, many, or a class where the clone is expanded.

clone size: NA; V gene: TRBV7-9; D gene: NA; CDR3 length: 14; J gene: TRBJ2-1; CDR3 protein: CASSLEIRGNEQFF; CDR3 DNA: TGTGCCAGCAGCTTAGAAATTAGAGGGAATGAGCAGTTCTTC
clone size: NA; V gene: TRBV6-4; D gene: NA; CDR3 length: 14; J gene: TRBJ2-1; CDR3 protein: CASSLTGVGNEQFF; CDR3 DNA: TGTGCCAGCAGTTTGACTGGTGTAGGAAATGAGCAGTTCTTC
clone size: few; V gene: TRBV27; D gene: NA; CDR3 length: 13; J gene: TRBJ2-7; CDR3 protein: CASSWSAGYEQYF; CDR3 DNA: TGTGCCAGCAGTTGGTCCGCGGGGTACGAGCAGTACTTC
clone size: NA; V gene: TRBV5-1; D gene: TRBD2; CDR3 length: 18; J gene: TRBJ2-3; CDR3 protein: CASSSPLEAGGSTDTQYF; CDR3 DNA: TGCGCCAGCAGCTCCCCTTTGGAGGCGGGGGGCAGCACAGATACGCAGTATTTT
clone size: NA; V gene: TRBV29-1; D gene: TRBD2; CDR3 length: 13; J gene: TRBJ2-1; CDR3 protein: CSCWGGFNNEQFF; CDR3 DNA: TGCAGCTGTTGGGGGGGATTTAACAATGAGCAGTTCTTC
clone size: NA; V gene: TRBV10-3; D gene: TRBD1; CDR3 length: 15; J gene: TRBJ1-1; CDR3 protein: CAISDPGQTNTEAFF; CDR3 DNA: TGTGCCATCAGTGACCCGGGACAGACGAACACTGAAGCTTTCTTT
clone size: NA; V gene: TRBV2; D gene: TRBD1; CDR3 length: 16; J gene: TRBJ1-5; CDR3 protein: CASSERGQGWNQPQHF; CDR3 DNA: TGTGCCAGCAGCGAACGGGGACAGGGGTGGAATCAGCCCCAGCATTTT
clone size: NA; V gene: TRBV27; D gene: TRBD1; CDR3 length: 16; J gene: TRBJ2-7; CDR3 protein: CASKREPGTGIYEQYF; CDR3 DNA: TGTGCCAGCAAGAGGGAACCCGGGACAGGAATTTACGAGCAGTACTTC
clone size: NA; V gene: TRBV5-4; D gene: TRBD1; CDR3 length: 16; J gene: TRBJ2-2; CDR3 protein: CASSSFRTGHTGELFF; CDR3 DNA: TGTGCCAGCAGCAGTTTCCGGACAGGCCACACCGGGGAGCTGTTTTTT
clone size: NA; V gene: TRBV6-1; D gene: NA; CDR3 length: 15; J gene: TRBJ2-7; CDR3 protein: CASSEVQGTHYEQYF; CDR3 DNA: TGTGCCAGCAGTGAGGTACAGGGAACCCACTACGAGCAGTACTTC
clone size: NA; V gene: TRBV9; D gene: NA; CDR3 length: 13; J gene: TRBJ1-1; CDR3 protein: CASSLRGDTEAFF; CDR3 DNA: TGTGCCAGCAGCCTCAGGGGCGACACTGAAGCTTTCTTT
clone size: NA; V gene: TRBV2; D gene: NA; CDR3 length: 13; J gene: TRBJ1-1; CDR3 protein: CASGLGEGTEAFF; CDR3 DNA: TGTGCCAGCGGTCTAGGGGAAGGGACTGAAGCTTTCTTT